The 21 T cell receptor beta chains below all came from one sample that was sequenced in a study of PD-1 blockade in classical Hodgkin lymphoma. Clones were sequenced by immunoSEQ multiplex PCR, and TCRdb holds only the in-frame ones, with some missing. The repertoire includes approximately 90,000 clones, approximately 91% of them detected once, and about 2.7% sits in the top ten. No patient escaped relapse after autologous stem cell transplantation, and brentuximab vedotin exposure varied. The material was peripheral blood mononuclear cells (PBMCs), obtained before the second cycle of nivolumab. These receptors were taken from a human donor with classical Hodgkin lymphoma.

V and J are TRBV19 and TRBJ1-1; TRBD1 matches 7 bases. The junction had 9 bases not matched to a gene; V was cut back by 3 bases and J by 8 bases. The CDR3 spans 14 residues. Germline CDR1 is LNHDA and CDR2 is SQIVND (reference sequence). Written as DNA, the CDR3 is TGTGCCAGTAGTATCGTTGGGACAGACGAAGAAGCTTTCTTT. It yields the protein CASSIVGTDEEAFF. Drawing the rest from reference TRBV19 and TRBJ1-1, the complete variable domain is DGGITQSPKYLFRKEGQNVTLSCEQNLNHDAMYWYRQDPGQGLRLIYYSQIVNDFQKGDIAEGYSVSREKKESFPLTVTSAQKNPTAFYLCASSIVGTDEEAFFGQGTRLTVV.

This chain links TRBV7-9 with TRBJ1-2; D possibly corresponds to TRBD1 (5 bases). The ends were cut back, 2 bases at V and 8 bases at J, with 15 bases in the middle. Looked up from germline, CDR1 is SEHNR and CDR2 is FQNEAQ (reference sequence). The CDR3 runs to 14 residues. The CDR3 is CASSLIRNPGGYTF. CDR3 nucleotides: TGTGCCAGCAGCTTAATCAGGAACCCAGGGGGCTACACCTTC.

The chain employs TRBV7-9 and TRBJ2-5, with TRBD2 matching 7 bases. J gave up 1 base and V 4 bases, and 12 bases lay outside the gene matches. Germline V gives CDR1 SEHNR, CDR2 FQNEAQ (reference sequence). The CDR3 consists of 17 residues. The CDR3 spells CASSSLARGLPQETQYF. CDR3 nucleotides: TGTGCCAGCAGCTCCCTAGCCCGGGGACTACCCCAAGAGACCCAGTACTTC.

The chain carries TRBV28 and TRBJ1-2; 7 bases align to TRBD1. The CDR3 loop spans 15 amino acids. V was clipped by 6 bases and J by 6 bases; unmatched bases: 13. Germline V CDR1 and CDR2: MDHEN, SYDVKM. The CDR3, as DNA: TGTGCCAGCAGGCTTGCCGGAGGGGGCGGAAATGGCTACACCTTC. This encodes CASRLAGGGGNGYTF.

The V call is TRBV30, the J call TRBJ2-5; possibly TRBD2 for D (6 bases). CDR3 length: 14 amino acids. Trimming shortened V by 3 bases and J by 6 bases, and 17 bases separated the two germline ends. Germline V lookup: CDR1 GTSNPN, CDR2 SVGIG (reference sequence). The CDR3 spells CAWRLGHGGKTQYF. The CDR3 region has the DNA TGTGCCTGGAGGCTGGGGCATGGCGGGAAGACCCAGTACTTC.

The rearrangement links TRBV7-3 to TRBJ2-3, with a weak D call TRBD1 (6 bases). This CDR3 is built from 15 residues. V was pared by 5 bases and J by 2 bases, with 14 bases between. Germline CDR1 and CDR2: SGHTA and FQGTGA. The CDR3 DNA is TGTGCCAGCAGCCCCCAGACAGGATTCACAGATACGCAGTATTTT. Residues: CASSPQTGFTDTQYF.

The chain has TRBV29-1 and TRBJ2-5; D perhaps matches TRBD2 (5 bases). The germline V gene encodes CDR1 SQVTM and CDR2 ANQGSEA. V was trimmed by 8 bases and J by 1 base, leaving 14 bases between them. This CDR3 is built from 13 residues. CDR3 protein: CSLRGYSQETQYF. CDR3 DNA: TGCAGCCTTCGAGGGTACAGCCAAGAGACCCAGTACTTC.

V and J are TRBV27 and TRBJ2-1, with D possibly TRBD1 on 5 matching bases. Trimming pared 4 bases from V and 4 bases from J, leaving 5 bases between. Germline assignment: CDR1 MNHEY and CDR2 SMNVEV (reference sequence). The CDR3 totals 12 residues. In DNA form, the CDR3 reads TGTGCCAGCAGTTCAGGGTACAATGAGCAGTTCTTC. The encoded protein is CASSSGYNEQFF.

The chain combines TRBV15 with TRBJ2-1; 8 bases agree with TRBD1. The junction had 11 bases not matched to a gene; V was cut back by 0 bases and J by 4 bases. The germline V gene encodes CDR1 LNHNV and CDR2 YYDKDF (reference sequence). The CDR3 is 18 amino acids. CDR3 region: CATSRDGPVTGEYNEQFF. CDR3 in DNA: TGTGCCACCAGCAGAGATGGCCCGGTGACAGGGGAATACAATGAGCAGTTCTTC.

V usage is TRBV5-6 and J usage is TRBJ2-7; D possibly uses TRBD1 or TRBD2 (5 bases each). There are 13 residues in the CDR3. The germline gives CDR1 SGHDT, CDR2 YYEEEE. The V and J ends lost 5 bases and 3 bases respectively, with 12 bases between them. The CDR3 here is CASRMGVNYEQYF. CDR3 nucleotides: TGTGCCAGCAGAATGGGGGTAAACTACGAGCAGTACTTC.

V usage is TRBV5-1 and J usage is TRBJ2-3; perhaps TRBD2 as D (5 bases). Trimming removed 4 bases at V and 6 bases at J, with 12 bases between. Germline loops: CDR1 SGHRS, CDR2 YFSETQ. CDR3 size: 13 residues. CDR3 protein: CASSPGFWDTQYF. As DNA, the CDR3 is TGCGCCAGCAGCCCGGGATTCTGGGATACGCAGTATTTT.

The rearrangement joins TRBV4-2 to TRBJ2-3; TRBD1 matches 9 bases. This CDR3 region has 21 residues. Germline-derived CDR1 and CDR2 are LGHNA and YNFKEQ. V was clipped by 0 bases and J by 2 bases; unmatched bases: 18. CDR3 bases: TGTGCCAGCAGCCAAGACCCCCGCCCCCGTTGGGGACAGGGTAACACAGATACGCAGTATTTT. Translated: CASSQDPRPRWGQGNTDTQYF.

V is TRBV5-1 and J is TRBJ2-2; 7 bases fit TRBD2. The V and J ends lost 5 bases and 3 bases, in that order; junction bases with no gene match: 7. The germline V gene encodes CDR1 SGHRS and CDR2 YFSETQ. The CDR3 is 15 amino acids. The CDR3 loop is CASRMAGEHTGELFF. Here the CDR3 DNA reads TGCGCCAGCAGGATGGCGGGAGAGCACACCGGGGAGCTGTTTTTT. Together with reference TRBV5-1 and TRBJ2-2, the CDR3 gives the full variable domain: KAGVTQTPRYLIKTRGQQVTLSCSPISGHRSVSWYQQTPGQGLQFLFEYFSETQRNKGNFPGRFSGRQFSNSRSEMNVSTLELGDSALYLCASRMAGEHTGELFFGEGSRLTVL.

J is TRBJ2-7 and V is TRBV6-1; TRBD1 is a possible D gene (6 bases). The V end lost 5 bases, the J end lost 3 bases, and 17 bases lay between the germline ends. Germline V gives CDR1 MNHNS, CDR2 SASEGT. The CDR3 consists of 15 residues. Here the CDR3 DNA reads TGTGCCAGCAGTCGGCAGGGGTTCGGGTACTACGAGCAGTACTTC. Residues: CASSRQGFGYYEQYF.

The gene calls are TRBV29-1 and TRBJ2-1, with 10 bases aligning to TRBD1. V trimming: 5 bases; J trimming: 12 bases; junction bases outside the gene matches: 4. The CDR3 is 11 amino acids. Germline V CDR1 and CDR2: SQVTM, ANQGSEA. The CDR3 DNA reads TGCAGCGTTCAGACAGGGGGCTCGCAGTTCTTC. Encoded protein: CSVQTGGSQFF.

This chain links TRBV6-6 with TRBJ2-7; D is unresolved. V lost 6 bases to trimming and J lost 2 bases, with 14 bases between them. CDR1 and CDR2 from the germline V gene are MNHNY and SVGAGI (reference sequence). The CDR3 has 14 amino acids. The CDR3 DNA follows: TGTGCCAGCAGCCTCGCGGACGGGCCCTACGAGCAGTACTTC. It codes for CASSLADGPYEQYF.

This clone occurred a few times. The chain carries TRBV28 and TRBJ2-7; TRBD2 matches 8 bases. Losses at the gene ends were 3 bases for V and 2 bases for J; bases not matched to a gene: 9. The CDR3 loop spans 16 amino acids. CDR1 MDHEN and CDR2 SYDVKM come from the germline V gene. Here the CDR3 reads CASSFDPSGRTYEQYF. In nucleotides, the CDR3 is TGTGCCAGCAGTTTTGATCCTAGCGGGCGGACCTACGAGCAGTACTTC.

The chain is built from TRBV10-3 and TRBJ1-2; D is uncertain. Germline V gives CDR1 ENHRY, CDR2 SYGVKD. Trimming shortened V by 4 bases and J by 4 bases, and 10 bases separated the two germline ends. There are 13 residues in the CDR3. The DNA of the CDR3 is TGTGCCATCAGTGGCTCGCCGGTCTATGGCTACACCTTC. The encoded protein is CAISGSPVYGYTF.

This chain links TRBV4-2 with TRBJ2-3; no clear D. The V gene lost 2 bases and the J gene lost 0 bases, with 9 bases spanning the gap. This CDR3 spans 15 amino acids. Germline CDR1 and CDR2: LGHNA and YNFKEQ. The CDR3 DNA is TGTGCCAGCAGCCAAAGCGCAGCTAGCACAGATACGCAGTATTTT. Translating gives CASSQSAASTDTQYF.

The CDR3 sequence is CASSEAGQVLNSPLHF. The CDR3 nucleotides read TGTGCCAGCAGTGAAGCGGGACAGGTTCTTAATTCACCCCTCCACTTT. V is TRBV6-1 and J is TRBJ1-6, with 8 bases matching TRBD1. Germline CDR1 and CDR2: MNHNS and SASEGT. V shed 0 bases and J 6 bases; nucleotides not matched to a gene: 4. The CDR3 loop spans 16 amino acids.

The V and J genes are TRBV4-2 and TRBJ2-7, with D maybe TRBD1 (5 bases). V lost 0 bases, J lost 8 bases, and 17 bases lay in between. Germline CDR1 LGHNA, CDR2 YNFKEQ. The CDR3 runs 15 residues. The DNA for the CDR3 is TGTGCCAGCAGCCAAGATAGGGGAATAGCTTCTAAGCAGTACTTC. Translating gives CASSQDRGIASKQYF.